This entry lists 14 T cell receptor beta chains sequenced from one sample in a study of blood T cell repertoires in COVID-19 (dated by TCRdb to the early 2020s). Libraries were constructed by the immunoSEQ multiplex PCR assay. Imported from immuneACCESS, the table was reduced by TCRdb to in-frame sequences with V and J called. These copies leave out some clones; in studies compared against another copy, an unresolved V gene accounts for under half, and the cause of the remainder is not known. Within this sample are 250,000 or so clones, with more than 80% of them counted one time only. Of the sample, more than 5.5% falls within the top ten clones. The sequencing sample was made of peripheral blood. The receptors stem from a human donor in a cohort sampled during active COVID-19.

In this sample, this clone turned up many times. The chain links TRBV7-6 to TRBJ1-5; 8 bases are a match to TRBD1. This CDR3 region has 14 residues. Per the germline V gene, CDR1 is SGHVS and CDR2 is FNYEAQ. Unmatched junction bases numbered 3, after V lost 1 base and J lost 7 bases. In DNA form, the CDR3 reads TGTGCCAGCAGCTTAGAACAGGGGGGACAGCCCCAGCATTTT. The encoded protein is CASSLEQGGQPQHF.

The J gene is TRBJ2-1, the V gene TRBV14, with 8 bases lining up with TRBD2. The CDR3 loop spans 15 amino acids. With 1 base clipped from V and 7 bases from J, the junction kept 6 bases outside the gene matches. The germline gives CDR1 SGHDN, CDR2 FVKESK. This CDR3 reads CASSQVRGGRNEQFF. The CDR3 nucleotides are TGTGCCAGCAGCCAAGTCCGGGGGGGCCGGAATGAGCAGTTCTTC.

The chain is built from TRBV27 and TRBJ2-7; 7 bases are a match to TRBD1. Germline CDR1 is MNHEY and CDR2 is SMNVEV (reference sequence). V gave up 0 bases and J gave up 5 bases; unmatched junction bases: 4. The CDR3 is 14 residues long. As DNA, the CDR3 is TGTGCCAGCAGTTTATCAGGGGGCCGCAACGAGCAGTACTTC. Its translation is CASSLSGGRNEQYF.

This clone was picked up one time. The chain has TRBV18 and TRBJ2-7, with TRBD1 matching 8 bases. The CDR3 loop spans 16 amino acids. V lost 3 bases and J lost 4; bases outside the gene matches: 11. The germline V gene encodes CDR1 KGHSH and CDR2 LQKENI. The CDR3, as DNA: TGTGCCAGCTCACCTCAGGACAGGGTGTCGCCTTACGAGCAGTACTTC. Protein product: CASSPQDRVSPYEQYF. Full variable domain (missing parts from reference TRBV18 and TRBJ2-7): NAGVMQNPRHLVRRRGQEARLRCSPMKGHSHVYWYRQLPEEGLKFMVYLQKENIIDESGMPKERFSAEFPKEGPSILRIQQVVRGDSAAYFCASSPQDRVSPYEQYFGPGTRLTVT.

The CDR3 protein is CASSLSYGGEQPQHF. The CDR3 nucleotides are TGCGCCAGCAGCTTATCGTATGGAGGGGAGCAGCCCCAGCATTTT. The J gene is TRBJ1-5, the V gene TRBV5-1; D may be TRBD1 (5 bases). The CDR3 contains 15 residues. Per the germline V gene, CDR1 is SGHRS and CDR2 is YFSETQ. V was cut by 2 bases and J by 7 bases, with 16 bases left in between.

The V and J genes are TRBV27 and TRBJ2-7; D call uncertain. V was clipped by 2 bases and J by 1 base, with 12 bases between them. This CDR3 spans 15 amino acids. Germline CDR1 is MNHEY and CDR2 is SMNVEV (reference sequence). In nucleotides, the CDR3 is TGTGCCAGCAGTTTAATGACATACCCATCCTACGAGCAGTACTTC. Its translation: CASSLMTYPSYEQYF.

The chain employs TRBV3-1 (or the pseudogene TRBV3-2) and TRBJ2-3; D is uncertain. This CDR3 region has 14 residues. V lost 1 base and J lost 4, with 9 bases in between. CDR1 is LGHDT, CDR2 YNNKEL, per germline (reference sequence). The DNA of the CDR3 is TGTGCCAGCAGCCAAGGGAGCGACCCAGATACGCAGTATTTT. This encodes CASSQGSDPDTQYF.

CDR3 region: CSVGGAANYGYTF. For the CDR3, the DNA is TGCAGCGTGGGGGGGGCGGCTAACTATGGCTACACCTTC. The rearrangement joins TRBV29-1 to TRBJ1-2; D is possibly TRBD1 (6 bases). V was pared by 6 bases and J by 0 bases, with 11 bases between. CDR1 is SQVTM and CDR2 is ANQGSEA in the germline V gene. The CDR3 has 13 residues.

This rearrangement joins TRBV11-2 to TRBJ1-4; TRBD1 is a possible D gene (6 bases). Between the trimmed V and J ends, which lost 5 bases and 7 bases, there was a span of 17 bases. CDR1 and CDR2 from the germline V gene are SGHAT and FQNNGV. The CDR3 loop spans 15 amino acids. CDR3 coding DNA: TGTGCCAGCAGCCACTCAGGGACATTGACTGAAAAACTGTTTTTT. This gives the protein CASSHSGTLTEKLFF.

This chain joins TRBV7-9 and TRBJ2-3, with 8 positions matching TRBD1. J lost 1 base, V lost 5 bases, and 5 bases had no gene match. CDR3 length: 15 residues. Germline values: CDR1 SEHNR, CDR2 FQNEAQ (reference sequence). CDR3 region: CASSRTGQGTDTQYF. The CDR3, as DNA: TGTGCCAGCAGCCGGACGGGACAGGGCACAGATACGCAGTATTTT.

This sequence joins TRBV19 and TRBJ1-1; D remains ambiguous. CDR3 length: 15 amino acids. Germline V lookup: CDR1 LNHDA, CDR2 SQIVND (reference sequence). V lost 7 bases and J lost 8, with 23 bases in between. CDR3 sequence reads: CASTASGPLVREAFF. The DNA of the CDR3 is TGTGCCAGTACCGCAAGTGGCCCCTTAGTCAGGGAAGCTTTCTTT.

The CDR3 spells CASSSPQRGLSYNEQFF. The CDR3 DNA is TGTGCCAGCAGCTCACCTCAGCGGGGGTTGTCCTACAATGAGCAGTTCTTC. The rearrangement joins TRBV7-9 to TRBJ2-1, with 8 bases fitting TRBD2. CDR3 length: 17 amino acids. Trimming took 4 bases from V and 1 from J; bases not matched to a gene: 9. Looked up from germline, CDR1 is SEHNR and CDR2 is FQNEAQ (reference sequence).

This clone was counted a single time. This chain links TRBV5-1 with TRBJ1-2; TRBD1 is a possible D gene (6 bases). CDR3 length equals 14 residues. Germline V lookup: CDR1 SGHRS, CDR2 YFSETQ. With 4 bases removed from V and 3 bases from J, the gap between germline ends came to 13 bases. The CDR3 coding sequence is TGCGCCAGCAGCGCAACAGGGAGTGACTATGGCTACACCTTC. As protein: CASSATGSDYGYTF. Full variable domain (outside the CDR3, taken from reference TRBV5-1 and TRBJ1-2): KAGVTQTPRYLIKTRGQQVTLSCSPISGHRSVSWYQQTPGQGLQFLFEYFSETQRNKGNFPGRFSGRQFSNSRSEMNVSTLELGDSALYLCASSATGSDYGYTFGSGTRLTVV.

The chain links TRBV7-9 to TRBJ2-1, with D uncertain. The CDR3 has 15 residues. Deletions cut 1 base from V and 0 bases from J, with 7 bases between. Germline CDR1 SEHNR, CDR2 FQNEAQ (reference sequence). The CDR3 region has the DNA TGTGCCAGCAGCTTAGTTGCGATCTCCTACAATGAGCAGTTCTTC. Amino acids: CASSLVAISYNEQFF.